Included here is one TCR beta chain sequence, with context. Its matching antigen is unknown. CDR3 length: 14 residues. V was shortened by 1 base and J by 5 bases, with 9 bases between the two germline ends. Germline-derived CDR1 and CDR2 are LNHDA and SQIVND (reference sequence). This PCR relied on a set of 60 Vbeta primers and 13 Jbeta primers. TCRdb's copy holds only in-frame clones and misses some; the assay was immunoSEQ multiplex PCR. The sample includes around 200,000 clones, 70% to 85% seen only once; the top ten take more than 0.45%. The sample is drawn from a study of cytomegalovirus exposure and HLA in healthy donors. Study-wide results and caveats: One later analysis reportedly identified an Asian-associated ancestry cluster that showed fewer N-insertions than the roughly 600-donor mean.

The chain combines TRBV19 with TRBJ2-1; D gene ambiguous. This TCR was recovered from a woman between 35 and 50 years old in good health and CMV-seronegative. The sample was PBMCs. The CDR3 sequence is CASSIVPVNNEQFF. Written as DNA, the CDR3 is TGTGCCAGTAGTATAGTTCCTGTAAACAATGAGCAGTTCTTC.